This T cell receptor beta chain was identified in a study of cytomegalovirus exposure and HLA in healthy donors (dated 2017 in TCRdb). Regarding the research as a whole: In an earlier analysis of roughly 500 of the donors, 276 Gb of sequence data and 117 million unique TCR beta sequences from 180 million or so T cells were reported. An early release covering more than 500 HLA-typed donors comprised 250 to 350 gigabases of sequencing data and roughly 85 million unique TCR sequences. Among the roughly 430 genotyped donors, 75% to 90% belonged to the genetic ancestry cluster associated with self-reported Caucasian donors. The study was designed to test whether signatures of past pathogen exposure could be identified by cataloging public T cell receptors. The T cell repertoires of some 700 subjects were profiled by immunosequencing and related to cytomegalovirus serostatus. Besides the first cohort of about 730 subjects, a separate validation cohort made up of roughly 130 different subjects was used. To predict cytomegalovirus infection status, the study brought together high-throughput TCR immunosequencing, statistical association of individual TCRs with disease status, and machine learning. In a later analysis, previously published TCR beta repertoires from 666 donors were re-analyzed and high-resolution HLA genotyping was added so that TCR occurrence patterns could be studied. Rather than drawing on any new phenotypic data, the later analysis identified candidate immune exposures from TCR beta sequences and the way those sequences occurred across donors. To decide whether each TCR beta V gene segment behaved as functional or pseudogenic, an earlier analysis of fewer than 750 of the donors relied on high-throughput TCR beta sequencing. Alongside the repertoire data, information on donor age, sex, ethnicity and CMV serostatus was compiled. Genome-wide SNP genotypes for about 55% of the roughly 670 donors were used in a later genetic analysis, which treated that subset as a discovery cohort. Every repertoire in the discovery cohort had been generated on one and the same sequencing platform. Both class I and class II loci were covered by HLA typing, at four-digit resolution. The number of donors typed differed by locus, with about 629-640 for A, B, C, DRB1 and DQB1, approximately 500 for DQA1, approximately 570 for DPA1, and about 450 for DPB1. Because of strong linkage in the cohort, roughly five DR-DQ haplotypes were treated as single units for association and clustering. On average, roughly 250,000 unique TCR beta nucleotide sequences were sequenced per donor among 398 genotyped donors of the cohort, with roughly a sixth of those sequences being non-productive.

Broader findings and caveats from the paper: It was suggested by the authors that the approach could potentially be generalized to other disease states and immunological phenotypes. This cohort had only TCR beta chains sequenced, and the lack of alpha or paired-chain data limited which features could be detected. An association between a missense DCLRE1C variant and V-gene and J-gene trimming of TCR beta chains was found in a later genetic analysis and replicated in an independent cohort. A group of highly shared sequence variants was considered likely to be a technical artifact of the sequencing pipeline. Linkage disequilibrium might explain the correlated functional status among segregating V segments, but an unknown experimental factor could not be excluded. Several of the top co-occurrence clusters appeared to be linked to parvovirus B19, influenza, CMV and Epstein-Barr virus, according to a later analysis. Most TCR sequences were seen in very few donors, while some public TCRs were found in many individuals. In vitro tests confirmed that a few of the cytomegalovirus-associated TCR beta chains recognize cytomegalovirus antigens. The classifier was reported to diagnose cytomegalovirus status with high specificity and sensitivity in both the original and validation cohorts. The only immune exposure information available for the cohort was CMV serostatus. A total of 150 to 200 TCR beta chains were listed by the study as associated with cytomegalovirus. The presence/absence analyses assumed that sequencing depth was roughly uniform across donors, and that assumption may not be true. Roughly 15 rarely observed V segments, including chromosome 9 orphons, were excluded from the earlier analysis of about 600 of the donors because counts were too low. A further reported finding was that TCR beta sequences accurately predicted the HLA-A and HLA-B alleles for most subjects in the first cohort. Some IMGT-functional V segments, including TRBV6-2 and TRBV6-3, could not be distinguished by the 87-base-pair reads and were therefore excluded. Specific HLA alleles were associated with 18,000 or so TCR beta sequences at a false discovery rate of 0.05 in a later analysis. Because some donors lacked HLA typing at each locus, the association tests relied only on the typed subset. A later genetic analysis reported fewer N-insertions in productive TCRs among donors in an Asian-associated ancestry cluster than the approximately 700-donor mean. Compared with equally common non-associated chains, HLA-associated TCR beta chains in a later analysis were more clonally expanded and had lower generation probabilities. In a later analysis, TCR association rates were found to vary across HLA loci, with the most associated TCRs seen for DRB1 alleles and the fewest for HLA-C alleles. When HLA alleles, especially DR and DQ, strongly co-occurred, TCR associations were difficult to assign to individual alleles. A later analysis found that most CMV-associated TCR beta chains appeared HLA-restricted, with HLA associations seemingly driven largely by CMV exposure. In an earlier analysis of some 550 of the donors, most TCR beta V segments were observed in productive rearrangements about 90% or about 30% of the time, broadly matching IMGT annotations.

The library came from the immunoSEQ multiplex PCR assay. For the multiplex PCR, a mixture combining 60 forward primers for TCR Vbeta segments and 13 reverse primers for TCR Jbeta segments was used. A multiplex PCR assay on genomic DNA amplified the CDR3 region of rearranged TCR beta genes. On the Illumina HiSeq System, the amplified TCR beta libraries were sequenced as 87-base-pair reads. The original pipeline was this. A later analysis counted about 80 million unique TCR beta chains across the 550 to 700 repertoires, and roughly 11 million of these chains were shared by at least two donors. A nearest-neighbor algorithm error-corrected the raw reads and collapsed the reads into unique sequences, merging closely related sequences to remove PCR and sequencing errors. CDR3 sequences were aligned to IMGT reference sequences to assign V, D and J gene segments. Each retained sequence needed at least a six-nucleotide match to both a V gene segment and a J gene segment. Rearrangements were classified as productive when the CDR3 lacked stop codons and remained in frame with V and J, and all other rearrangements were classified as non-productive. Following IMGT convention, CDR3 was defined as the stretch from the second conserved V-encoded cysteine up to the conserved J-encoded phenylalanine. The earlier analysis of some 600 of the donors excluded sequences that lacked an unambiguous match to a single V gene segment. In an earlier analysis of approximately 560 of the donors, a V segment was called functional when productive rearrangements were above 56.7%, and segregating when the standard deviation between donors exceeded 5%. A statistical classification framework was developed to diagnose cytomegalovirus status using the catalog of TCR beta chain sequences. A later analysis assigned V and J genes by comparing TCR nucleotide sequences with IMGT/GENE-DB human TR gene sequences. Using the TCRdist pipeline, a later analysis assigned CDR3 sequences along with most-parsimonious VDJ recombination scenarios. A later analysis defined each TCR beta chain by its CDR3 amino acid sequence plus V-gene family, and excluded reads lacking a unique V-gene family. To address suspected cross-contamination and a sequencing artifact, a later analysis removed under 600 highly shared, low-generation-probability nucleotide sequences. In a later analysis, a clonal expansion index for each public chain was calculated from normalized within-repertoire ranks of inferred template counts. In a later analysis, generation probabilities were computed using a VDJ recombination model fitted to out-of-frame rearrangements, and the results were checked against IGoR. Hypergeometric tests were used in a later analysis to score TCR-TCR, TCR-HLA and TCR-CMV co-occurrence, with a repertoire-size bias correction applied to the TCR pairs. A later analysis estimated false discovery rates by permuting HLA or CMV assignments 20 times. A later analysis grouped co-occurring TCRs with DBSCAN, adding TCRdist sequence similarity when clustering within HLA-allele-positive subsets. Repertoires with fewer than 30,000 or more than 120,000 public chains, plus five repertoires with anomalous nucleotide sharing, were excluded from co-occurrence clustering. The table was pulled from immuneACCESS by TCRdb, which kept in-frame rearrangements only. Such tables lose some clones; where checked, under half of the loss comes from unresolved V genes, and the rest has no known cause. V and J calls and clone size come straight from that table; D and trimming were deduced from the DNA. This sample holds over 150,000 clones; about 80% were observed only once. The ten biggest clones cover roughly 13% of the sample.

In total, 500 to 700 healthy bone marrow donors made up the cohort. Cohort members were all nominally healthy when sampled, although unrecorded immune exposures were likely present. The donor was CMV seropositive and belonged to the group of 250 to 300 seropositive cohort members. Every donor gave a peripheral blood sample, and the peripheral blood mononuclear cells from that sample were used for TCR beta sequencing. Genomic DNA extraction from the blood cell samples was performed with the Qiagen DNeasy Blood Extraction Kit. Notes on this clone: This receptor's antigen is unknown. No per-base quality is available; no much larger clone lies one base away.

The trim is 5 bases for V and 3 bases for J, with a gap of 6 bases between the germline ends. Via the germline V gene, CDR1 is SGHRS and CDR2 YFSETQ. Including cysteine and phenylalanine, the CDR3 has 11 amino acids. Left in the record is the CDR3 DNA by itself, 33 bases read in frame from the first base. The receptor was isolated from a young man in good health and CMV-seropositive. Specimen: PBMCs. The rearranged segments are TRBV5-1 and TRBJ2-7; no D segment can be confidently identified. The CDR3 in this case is CASSRDYEQYF. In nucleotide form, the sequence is TGCGCCAGCAGTCGAGACTACGAGCAGTACTTC.